Listed below are T cell receptor beta chains from one sample, sequenced in a study of blood T cell repertoires in COVID-19. Generated by immunoSEQ multiplex PCR, the TCRdb table keeps only in-frame clones and is missing some. The sample includes more than 95,000 clones, less than 90% of them seen just once. Specimen: peripheral blood. These receptors all come from a human donor in a cohort sampled during active COVID-19. Each CDR3 is given with its conserved first and last residue. The D gene is left open where the match is weak. Rows may omit the clone size; those that give it use once, few, many or a size class.

TRBD1	TRBJ1-4	15	TRBV6-5	-	TGTGCCAGCAGCCGCCAGGACAGGGGTAATGAAAAACTGTTTTTT	CASSRQDRGNEKLFF
TRBD2	TRBJ2-2	15	TRBV2	-	TGTGCCAGCAAGACGGGAGGGGATACAACCGGGGAGCTGTTTTTT	CASKTGGDTTGELFF
-	TRBJ1-2	14	TRBV5-6	-	TGTGCCAGCACCCTGGAGGGGTTTGGCTATGGCTACACCTTC	CASTLEGFGYGYTF
-	TRBJ2-7	14	TRBV3-1/TRBV3-2	once	TGTGCCAGCAGCCATCTAGCCCTCTCCTACGAGCAGTACTTC	CASSHLALSYEQYF
-	TRBJ2-6	14	TRBV5-4	-	TGTGCCAGCAGCTTGGCAGGGTATTCCAACGTCCTGACTTTC	CASSLAGYSNVLTF
-	TRBJ1-3	17	TRBV11-2	-	TGTGCCAGCAGCTTAGGTGGAGGTGCATTCTCTGGAAACACCATATATTTT	CASSLGGGAFSGNTIYF
-	TRBJ2-2	15	TRBV9	-	TGTGCCAGCAGCGTAGATCAAGGTCGCGGCGGGGAGCTGTTTTTT	CASSVDQGRGGELFF
-	TRBJ2-3	12	TRBV29-1	-	TGCAGCGTATTTAAGGGGGACCGTACGCAGTATTTT	CSVFKGDRTQYF
-	TRBJ1-6	24	TRBV21-1	-	TGTGCCAGCAGCAAATGCCACCCCCCGTGGGGGCGGGACAGGGTAGATGGCTTGTATTCACCCCTCCACTTT	CASSKCHPPWGRDRVDGLYSPLHF
-	TRBJ2-7	13	TRBV27	few	TGTGCCAGCAGTTTCGGGATGACCTACGAGCAGTACTTC	CASSFGMTYEQYF
TRBD2	TRBJ2-7	14	TRBV7-2	-	TGTGCCAGCAGCTATAGCGGGGGGACCGGGGAGCAGTACTTC	CASSYSGGTGEQYF
TRBD1	TRBJ1-1	13	TRBV28	-	TGTGCCAGCAGCCCACAACAGACAGGGGAAGCTTTCTTT	CASSPQQTGEAFF
TRBD1	TRBJ2-2	14	TRBV6-5	-	TGTGCCAGCAGGACGAGACAGGGAACCGGGGAGCTGTTTTTT	CASRTRQGTGELFF
TRBD2	TRBJ2-5	16	TRBV6-2/TRBV6-3	-	TGTGCCAGCAGTTACGCAGGGACTAGCGGGGAGAAGACCCAGTACTTC	CASSYAGTSGEKTQYF
TRBD1	TRBJ2-7	13	TRBV6-6	-	TGTGCCAGCAGTGGGACAGGGCACAGCGAGCAGTACTTC	CASSGTGHSEQYF
TRBD2	TRBJ2-2	16	TRBV7-9	few	TGTGCCAGCAGCTTTCCGCGGGGGGGCCATCACGGGGAGCTGTTTTTT	CASSFPRGGHHGELFF
TRBD1	TRBJ1-2	17	TRBV6-1	-	TGTGCCAGCAGTGTACGAGGGGGCGACCTGGCTAACTATGGCTACACCTTC	CASSVRGGDLANYGYTF
-	TRBJ1-2	13	TRBV30	-	TGTGCCTCCCCCGGGGGGGTATTACGGGGCTACACCTTC	CASPGGVLRGYTF
TRBD2	TRBJ2-1	19	TRBV19	-	TGTGCCAGTAGCCCTAGCGGGGGGGCTCTTCGCCACTACTACAATGAGCAGTTCTTC	CASSPSGGALRHYYNEQFF
TRBD1	TRBJ2-6	17	TRBV7-9	-	TGTGCCAGCCACTTCGGGACAGGGCGTCCTGGGGCCAACGTCCTGACTTTC	CASHFGTGRPGANVLTF
-	TRBJ2-7	19	TRBV7-2	-	TGTGCCAGCAGCTTACCAACTACTCGACAGGGGAGGGAGTCCTACGAGCAGTACTTC	CASSLPTTRQGRESYEQYF
TRBD1	TRBJ2-7	15	TRBV11-1	-	TGTGCCAGCAGCTGGGGACAGGGGACCACCTACGAGCAGTACTTC	CASSWGQGTTYEQYF
TRBD1	TRBJ1-5	15	TRBV5-1	-	TGCGCCAGCCGGGAGAGTGACAGGGTATCGCAGCCCCAGCATTTT	CASRESDRVSQPQHF
-	TRBJ1-2	15	TRBV6-5	-	TGTGCCAGCAGTTACTCTATACAGGGCAACTATGGCTACACCTTC	CASSYSIQGNYGYTF
-	TRBJ1-2	18	TRBV28	-	TGTGCCAGCAGTTTTCTTGGCACGGGGGTTGAAACTAACTATGGCTACACCTTC	CASSFLGTGVETNYGYTF
-	TRBJ1-6	15	TRBV11-2	once	TGTGCCAGCAGCTTACTTTACGTCAGTTCTTCACCCCTCCACTTT	CASSLLYVSSSPLHF
-	TRBJ1-1	13	TRBV27	-	TGTGCCAGCAGCCTACTACCGAACACTGAAGCTTTCTTT	CASSLLPNTEAFF
TRBD1	TRBJ2-7	15	TRBV6-5	-	TGTGCCAGCAGTCGGAGCGACGGGACAGGGGTCGAGCAGTACTTC	CASSRSDGTGVEQYF
TRBD1	TRBJ1-4	15	TRBV5-8	-	TGTGCCAGCAGCTTGACAGGGGCGACTAATGAAAAACTGTTTTTT	CASSLTGATNEKLFF
-	TRBJ1-3	16	TRBV29-1	-	TGCAGCGTTGGTGATCAGGGCCAAGTCTCTGGAAACACCATATATTTT	CSVGDQGQVSGNTIYF
-	TRBJ1-2	15	TRBV18	-	TGTGCCAGCTCACCCCTAGACTCTTCTAACTATGGCTACACCTTC	CASSPLDSSNYGYTF
TRBD1	TRBJ2-7	15	TRBV28	-	TGTGCCAGCAGTTTCGGGACAGGGGTTCCCTACGAGCAGTACTTC	CASSFGTGVPYEQYF
-	TRBJ1-1	11	TRBV6-6	-	TGTGCCAGCAAAGGGGACACTGAAGCTTTCTTT	CASKGDTEAFF
-	TRBJ1-1	13	TRBV19	-	TGTGCCAGTAGTATCAGGGGTCGCACTGAAGCTTTCTTT	CASSIRGRTEAFF
TRBD1	TRBJ2-3	12	TRBV7-9	-	TGTGCCAGCAGCTTAGGCGACAGGGGGCAGTATTTT	CASSLGDRGQYF
TRBD1	TRBJ1-1	15	TRBV4-2	-	TGTGCCAGCAGCCAGTGGACAGGCGCAAACACTGAAGCTTTCTTT	CASSQWTGANTEAFF
TRBD1	TRBJ1-2	14	TRBV19	-	TGTGCCAGTAGTTCCCTGGGACAGGACTATGGCTACACCTTC	CASSSLGQDYGYTF
TRBD2	TRBJ2-5	16	TRBV13	once	TGTGCCAGCAGCGAGACTAGCGGGGGCGGCCTGGGGACCCAGTACTTC	CASSETSGGGLGTQYF
TRBD1	TRBJ1-3	15	TRBV5-1	-	TGCGCCAGCAGCACGGGACAGGGCGCTGGAAACACCATATATTTT	CASSTGQGAGNTIYF
-	TRBJ2-7	12	TRBV5-6	-	TGTGCCAGCAGCTTGGACAGGTACGAGCAGTACTTC	CASSLDRYEQYF
-	TRBJ1-2	16	TRBV4-2	few	TGTGCCAGCAGCCAAGTCATGCGGGCGCCAAACTATGGCTACACCTTC	CASSQVMRAPNYGYTF
-	TRBJ1-1	14	TRBV28	-	TGTGCCAGCAGAATAGAGGCCACCTACACTGAAGCTTTCTTT	CASRIEATYTEAFF
TRBD1	TRBJ2-5	15	TRBV7-9	-	TGTGCCAGCAGCCTAAGAGGGACAGGGAAAGAGACCCAGTACTTC	CASSLRGTGKETQYF
TRBD1	TRBJ1-4	13	TRBV7-9	-	TGTGCCAGCAGCTGGACAGGGTTTGAAAAACTGTTTTTT	CASSWTGFEKLFF
-	TRBJ2-7	14	TRBV14	-	TGTGCCAGCAGCCAAGAGGTAGGGGGCTACGAGCAGTACTTC	CASSQEVGGYEQYF
TRBD1	TRBJ2-3	18	TRBV19	-	TGTGCCAGTAGTACCGACAGGGGGCCGTTTTCTAGCACAGATACGCAGTATTTT	CASSTDRGPFSSTDTQYF
-	TRBJ1-1	14	TRBV3-1/TRBV3-2	-	TGTGCCAGCAGCCAAAAGTACAGGAACACTGAAGCTTTCTTT	CASSQKYRNTEAFF
-	TRBJ1-5	19	TRBV4-2	-	TGTGCCAGCAGCCGGGGGCCCTATGACCCGGGGGGTAGCAATCAGCCCCAGCATTTT	CASSRGPYDPGGSNQPQHF